These 8 T cell receptor beta chains came from one sample sequenced in a study of shared clonotypes between healthy human individuals. The protocol was immunoSEQ multiplex PCR, while the TCRdb copy is restricted to in-frame clones and leaves out a portion. The data hold about 330,000 clones, with roughly 87% observed a single time. The sample was memory CD8+ T cells sorted from blood. The subset is: CD45RO+ cells pooled with CCR7-negative TemRA cells. These TCRs come from a man aged 18 to 30 in good health.

The V gene is TRBV19, the J gene TRBJ1-4, with no clear D. From germline, CDR1 is LNHDA and CDR2 SQIVND (reference sequence). This CDR3 is 17 amino acids long. V dropped 6 bases and J dropped 0 bases, with 17 bases sitting between them. The CDR3 here is CASSSSRVGSTNEKLFF. The CDR3 coding sequence is TGTGCCAGTAGCAGTAGTCGCGTGGGATCAACTAATGAAAAACTGTTTTTT.

The chain uses TRBV6-1 and TRBJ2-7; D perhaps matches TRBD1 (7 bases). CDR1 is MNHNS, CDR2 SASEGT, per germline. With 4 bases removed from V and 3 bases from J, the gap between germline ends came to 16 bases. CDR3 size: 15 residues. The CDR3 DNA reads as TGTGCCAGCAGTGTCTACAGGGGACTGGACTACGAGCAGTACTTC. Its protein is CASSVYRGLDYEQYF.

The gene calls are TRBV7-2 and TRBJ2-7; 7 nucleotides agree with TRBD2. This CDR3 has 15 residues. The V segment lost 1 base and the J segment 3 bases; nucleotides outside the gene matches: 6. Germline CDR1 SGHTA, CDR2 FQGNSA. The CDR3 coding sequence is TGTGCCAGCAGCTTAGGGCTAGCGGAAAACTACGAGCAGTACTTC. It yields the protein CASSLGLAENYEQYF.

The chain employs TRBV2 and TRBJ1-5; D not certain. This CDR3 contains 13 residues. Germline CDR1 reads SNHLY; CDR2 reads FYNNEI. Trimming cost V 6 bases and J 2 bases, with 8 bases left between them. The CDR3 region is CASRAVGNQPQHF. CDR3 coding DNA: TGTGCCAGCAGGGCCGTGGGCAATCAGCCCCAGCATTTT.

This rearrangement joins TRBV6-1 to TRBJ1-1, with TRBD1 matching 9 bases. From germline, CDR1 is MNHNS and CDR2 SASEGT. V shed 3 bases and J 7 bases; nucleotides not matched to a gene: 3. This CDR3 comprises 13 residues. CDR3 amino acids: CASSEGQGSEAFF. CDR3 DNA sequence: TGTGCCAGCAGTGAGGGACAGGGCAGTGAAGCTTTCTTT.

This clone was seen a single time. The chain is built from TRBV5-1 and TRBJ2-3; unclear D gene. Trimming took 7 bases from V and 1 from J, leaving 19 bases between them. This CDR3 spans 16 amino acids. Germline V gene lookup returns CDR1 SGHRS and CDR2 YFSETQ. The CDR3 is CASASFTRHCTDTQYF. CDR3 bases: TGCGCCAGCGCTTCTTTTACCCGTCATTGCACAGATACGCAGTATTTT.

The chain combines TRBV27 with TRBJ2-2; TRBD2 agrees at 15 bases. CDR3 size: 17 residues. V shed 6 bases and J 4 bases; nucleotides not matched to a gene: 6. The germline V gene has CDR1 MNHEY and CDR2 SMNVEV (reference sequence). CDR3 DNA: TGTGCCAGCAGCTGGACTAGCGGGGGGGCCCGCACCGGGGAGCTGTTTTTT. It translates to CASSWTSGGARTGELFF.

The chain links TRBV28 to TRBJ2-2; the D gene is possibly TRBD1 (6 bases). The germline V gene has CDR1 MDHEN and CDR2 SYDVKM. The CDR3 extends over 17 amino acids. Trimming shortened V by 4 bases and J by 7 bases, and 22 bases separated the two germline ends. The CDR3 reads CASSSLWGRTDGGELFF. The CDR3 nucleotides are TGTGCCAGCAGTTCTCTATGGGGCCGGACAGACGGCGGGGAGCTGTTTTTT.